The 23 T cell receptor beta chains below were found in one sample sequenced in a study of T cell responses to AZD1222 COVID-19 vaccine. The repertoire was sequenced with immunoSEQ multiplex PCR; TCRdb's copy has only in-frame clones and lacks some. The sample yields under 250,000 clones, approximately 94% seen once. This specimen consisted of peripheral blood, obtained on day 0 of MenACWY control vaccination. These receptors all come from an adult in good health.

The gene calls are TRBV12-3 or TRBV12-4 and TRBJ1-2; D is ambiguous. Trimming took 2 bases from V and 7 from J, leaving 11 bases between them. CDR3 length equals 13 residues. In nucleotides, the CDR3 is TGTGCCAGCAGTTTATTCCGGGAGGGTGGCTACACCTTC. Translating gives CASSLFREGGYTF.

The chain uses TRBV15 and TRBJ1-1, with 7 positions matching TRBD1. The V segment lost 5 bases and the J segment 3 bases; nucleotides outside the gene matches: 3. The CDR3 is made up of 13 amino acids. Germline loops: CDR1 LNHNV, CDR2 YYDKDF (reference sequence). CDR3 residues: CATSPQGYTEAFF. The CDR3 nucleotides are TGTGCCACCAGCCCACAGGGGTACACTGAAGCTTTCTTT.

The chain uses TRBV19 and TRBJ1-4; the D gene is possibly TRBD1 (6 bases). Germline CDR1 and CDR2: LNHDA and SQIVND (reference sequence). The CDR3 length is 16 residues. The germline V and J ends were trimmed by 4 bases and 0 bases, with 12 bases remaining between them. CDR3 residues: CASSRGQSSTNEKLFF. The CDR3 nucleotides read TGTGCCAGTAGTAGGGGACAATCGTCAACTAATGAAAAACTGTTTTTT.

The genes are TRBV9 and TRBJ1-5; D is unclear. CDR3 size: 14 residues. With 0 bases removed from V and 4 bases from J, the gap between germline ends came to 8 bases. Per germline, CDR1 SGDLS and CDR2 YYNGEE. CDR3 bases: TGTGCCAGCAGCGTAGATCCCGCGAATCAGCCCCAGCATTTT. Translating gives CASSVDPANQPQHF.

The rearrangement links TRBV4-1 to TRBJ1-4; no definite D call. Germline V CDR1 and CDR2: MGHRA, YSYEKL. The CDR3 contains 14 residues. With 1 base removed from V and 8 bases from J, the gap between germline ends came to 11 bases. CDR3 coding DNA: TGCGCCAGCAGCCAAGGACCCTTTGAGGAAAAACTGTTTTTT. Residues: CASSQGPFEEKLFF.

CDR3 nucleotide sequence: TGTGCCAGCAGTTCGGGGACCGCTGTTGGTGGGGCCAACGTCCTGACTTTC. It encodes CASSSGTAVGGANVLTF. The chain combines TRBV28 with TRBJ2-6, with D possibly being TRBD1 or TRBD2 (5 bases each). Germline V gives CDR1 MDHEN, CDR2 SYDVKM. The CDR3 is 17 residues long. Trimming took off 4 bases at V and 3 bases at J, with 16 bases between the two ends. Variable domain in full (rest from reference TRBV28 and TRBJ2-6): DVKVTQSSRYLVKRTGEKVFLECVQDMDHENMFWYRQDPGLGLRLIYFSYDVKMKEKGDIPEGYSVSREKKERFSLILESASTNQTSMYLCASSSGTAVGGANVLTFGAGSRLTVL.

CDR3 sequence: CASSLHGENGYTF. The CDR3 DNA reads TGTGCCAGCAGCTTACACGGGGAAAATGGCTACACCTTC. The V call is TRBV7-9, the J call TRBJ1-2; the D is unclear. The CDR3 is 13 residues long. V was shortened by 2 bases and J by 6 bases, with 10 bases between the two germline ends. The germline gives CDR1 SEHNR, CDR2 FQNEAQ (reference sequence). The variable domain in full, completed from reference TRBV7-9 and TRBJ1-2, reads DTGVSQNPRHKITKRGQNVTFRCDPISEHNRLYWYRQTLGQGPEFLTYFQNEAQLEKSRLLSDRFSAERPKGSFSTLEIQRTEQGDSAMYLCASSLHGENGYTFGSGTRLTVV.

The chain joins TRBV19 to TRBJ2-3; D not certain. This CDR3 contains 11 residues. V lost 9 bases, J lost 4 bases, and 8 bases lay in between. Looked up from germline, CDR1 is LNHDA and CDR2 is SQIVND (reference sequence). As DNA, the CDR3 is TGTGCCAGCAGGTCGGCAGATACGCAGTATTTT. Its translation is CASRSADTQYF.

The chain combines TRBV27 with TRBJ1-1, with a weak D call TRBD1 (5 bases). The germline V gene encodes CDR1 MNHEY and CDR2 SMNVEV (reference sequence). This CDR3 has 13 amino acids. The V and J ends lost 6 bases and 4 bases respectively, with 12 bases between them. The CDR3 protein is CASRPRGFTEAFF. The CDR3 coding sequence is TGTGCCAGCAGGCCCCGGGGGTTCACTGAAGCTTTCTTT.

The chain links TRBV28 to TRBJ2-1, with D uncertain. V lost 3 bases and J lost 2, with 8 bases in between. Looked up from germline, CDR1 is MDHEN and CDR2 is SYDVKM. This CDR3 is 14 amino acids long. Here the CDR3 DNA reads TGTGCCAGCAGTTTGCCAGATACCTACAATGAGCAGTTCTTC. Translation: CASSLPDTYNEQFF.

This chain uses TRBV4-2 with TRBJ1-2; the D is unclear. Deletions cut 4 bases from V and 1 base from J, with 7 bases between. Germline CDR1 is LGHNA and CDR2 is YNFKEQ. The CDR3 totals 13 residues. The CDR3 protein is CASSPELNYGYTF. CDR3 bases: TGTGCCAGCAGCCCGGAGCTTAACTATGGCTACACCTTC.

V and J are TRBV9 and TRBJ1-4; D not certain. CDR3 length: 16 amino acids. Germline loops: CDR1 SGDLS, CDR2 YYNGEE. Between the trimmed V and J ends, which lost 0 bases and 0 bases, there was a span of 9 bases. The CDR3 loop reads CASSVGGGATNEKLFF. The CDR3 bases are TGTGCCAGCAGCGTAGGTGGAGGAGCAACTAATGAAAAACTGTTTTTT.

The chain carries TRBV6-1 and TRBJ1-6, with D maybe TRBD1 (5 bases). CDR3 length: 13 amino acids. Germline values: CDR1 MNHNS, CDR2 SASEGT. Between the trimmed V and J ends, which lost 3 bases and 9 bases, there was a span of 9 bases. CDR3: CASSDREGSPLHF. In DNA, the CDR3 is TGTGCCAGCAGTGACAGGGAAGGTTCACCCCTCCACTTT.

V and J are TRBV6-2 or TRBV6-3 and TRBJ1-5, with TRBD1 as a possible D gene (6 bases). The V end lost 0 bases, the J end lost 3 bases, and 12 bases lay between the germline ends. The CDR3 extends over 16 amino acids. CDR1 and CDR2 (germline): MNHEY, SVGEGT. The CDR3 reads CASSYSSGASNQPQHF. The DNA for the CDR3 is TGTGCCAGCAGTTACTCCTCAGGGGCTTCCAATCAGCCCCAGCATTTT.

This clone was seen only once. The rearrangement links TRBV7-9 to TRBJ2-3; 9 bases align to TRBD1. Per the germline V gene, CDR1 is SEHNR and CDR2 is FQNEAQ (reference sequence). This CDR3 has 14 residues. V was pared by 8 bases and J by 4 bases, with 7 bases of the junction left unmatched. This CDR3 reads CASGPTGGADTQYF. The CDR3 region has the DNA TGTGCCAGCGGCCCGACAGGGGGAGCAGATACGCAGTATTTT.

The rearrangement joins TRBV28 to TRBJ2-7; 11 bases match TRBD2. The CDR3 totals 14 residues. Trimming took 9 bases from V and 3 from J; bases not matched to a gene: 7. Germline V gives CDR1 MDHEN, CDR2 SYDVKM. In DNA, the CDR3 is TGTGCCAGTTCCACTAGCGGGGGTAACTACGAGCAGTACTTC. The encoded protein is CASSTSGGNYEQYF.

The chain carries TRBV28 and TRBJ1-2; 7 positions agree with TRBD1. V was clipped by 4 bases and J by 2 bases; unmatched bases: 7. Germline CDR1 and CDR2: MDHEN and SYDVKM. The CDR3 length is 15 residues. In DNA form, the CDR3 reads TGTGCCAGCAGTTCCCCGACAGGGACGAACTATGGCTACACCTTC. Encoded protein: CASSSPTGTNYGYTF.

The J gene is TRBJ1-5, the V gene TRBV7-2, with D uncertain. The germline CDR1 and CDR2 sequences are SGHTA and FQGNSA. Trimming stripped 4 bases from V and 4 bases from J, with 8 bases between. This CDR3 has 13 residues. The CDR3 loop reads CASSSTQNQPQHF. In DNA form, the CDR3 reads TGTGCCAGCAGCTCAACCCAGAATCAGCCCCAGCATTTT.

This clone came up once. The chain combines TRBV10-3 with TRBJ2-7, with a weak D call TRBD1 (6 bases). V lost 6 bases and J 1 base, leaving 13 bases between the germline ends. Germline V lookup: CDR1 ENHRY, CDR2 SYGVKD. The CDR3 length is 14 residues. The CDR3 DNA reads TGTGCCATCAGACCCGAGACAGGTTCCTACGAGCAGTACTTC. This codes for CAIRPETGSYEQYF.

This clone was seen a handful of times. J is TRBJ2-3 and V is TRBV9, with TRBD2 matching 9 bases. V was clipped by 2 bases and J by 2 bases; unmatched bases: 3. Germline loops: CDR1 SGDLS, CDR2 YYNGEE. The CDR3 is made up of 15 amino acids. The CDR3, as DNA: TGTGCCAGCAGCGTGGCTAGCGGGGCCACAGATACGCAGTATTTT. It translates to CASSVASGATDTQYF.

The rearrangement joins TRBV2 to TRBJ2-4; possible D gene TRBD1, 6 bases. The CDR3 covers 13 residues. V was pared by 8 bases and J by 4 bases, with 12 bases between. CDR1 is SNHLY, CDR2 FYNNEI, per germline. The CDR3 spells CASDRQGKNIQYF. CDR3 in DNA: TGTGCCAGCGATCGGCAGGGGAAAAACATTCAGTACTTC.

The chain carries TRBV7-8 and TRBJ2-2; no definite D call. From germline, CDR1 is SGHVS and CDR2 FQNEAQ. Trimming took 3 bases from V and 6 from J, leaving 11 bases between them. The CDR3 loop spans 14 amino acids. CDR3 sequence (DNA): TGTGCCAGCAGCTTTTCAGAAGGGCCCGGGGAGCTGTTTTTT. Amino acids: CASSFSEGPGELFF. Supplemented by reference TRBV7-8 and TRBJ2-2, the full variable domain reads GAGVSQSPRYKVAKRGQDVALRCDPISGHVSLFWYQQALGQGPEFLTYFQNEAQLDKSGLPSDRFFAERPEGSVSTLKIQRTQQEDSAVYLCASSFSEGPGELFFGEGSRLTVL.

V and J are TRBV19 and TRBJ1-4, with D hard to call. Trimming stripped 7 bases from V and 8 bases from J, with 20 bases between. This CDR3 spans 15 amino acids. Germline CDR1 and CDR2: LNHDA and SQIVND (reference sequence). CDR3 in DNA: TGTGCCAGTACAAATCGTGGGGAGTCGGGAGAAAAACTGTTTTTT. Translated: CASTNRGESGEKLFF.